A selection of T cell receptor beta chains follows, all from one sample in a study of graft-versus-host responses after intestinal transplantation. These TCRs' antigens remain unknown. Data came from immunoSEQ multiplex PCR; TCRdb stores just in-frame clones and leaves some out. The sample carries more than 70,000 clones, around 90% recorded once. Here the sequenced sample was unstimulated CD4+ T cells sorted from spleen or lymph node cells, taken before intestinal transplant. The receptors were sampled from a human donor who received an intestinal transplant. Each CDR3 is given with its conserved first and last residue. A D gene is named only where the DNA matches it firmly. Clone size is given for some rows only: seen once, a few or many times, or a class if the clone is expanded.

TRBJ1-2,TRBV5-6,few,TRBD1,TGTGCCAGCAGCCTCAGGACAGGGGGCAACTATGGCTACACCTTC,CASSLRTGGNYGYTF
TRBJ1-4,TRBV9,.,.,TGTGCCAGCAGCGGAGAGGTGCCGGGTTTTCGCGATGAAAAACTGTTTTTT,CASSGEVPGFRDEKLFF
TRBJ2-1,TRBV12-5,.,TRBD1,TGTGCTAGTGGATCGGGACAGTCCTCCTACAATGAGCAGTTCTTC,CASGSGQSSYNEQFF
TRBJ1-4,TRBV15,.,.,TGTGCCACCAGCTGGGGGGGCGGGGTTGAAAAACTGTTTTTT,CATSWGGGVEKLFF
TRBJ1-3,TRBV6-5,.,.,TGTGCCAGCAGTTATATACAGGGATCCGGAAACACCATATATTTT,CASSYIQGSGNTIYF
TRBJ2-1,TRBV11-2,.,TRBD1,TGTGCCAGCAGCACAGACAGGGGGAATGAGCAGTTCTTC,CASSTDRGNEQFF
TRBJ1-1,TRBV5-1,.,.,TGCGCCAGCAGCTTGGGGAGGGACACTGAAGCTTTCTTT,CASSLGRDTEAFF
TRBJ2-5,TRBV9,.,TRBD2,TGTGCCAGCAGCGTAGCCCGGGGGGTAGGGGAGACCCAGTACTTC,CASSVARGVGETQYF
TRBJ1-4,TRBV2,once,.,TGTGCCAGCAGTGATTTGGGGGAGGGCGGAAAACTGTTTTTT,CASSDLGEGGKLFF
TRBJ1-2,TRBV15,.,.,TGTGCCACCAGCAGAGGAGGCACGACCTATGGCTACACCTTC,CATSRGGTTYGYTF
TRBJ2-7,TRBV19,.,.,TGTGCCAGTAGTATTTCCAGGGCCTACGAGCAGTACTTC,CASSISRAYEQYF
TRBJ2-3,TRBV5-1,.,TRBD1,TGCGCCAGCAGCTTGGGAGGGGGCGGCACTAGCACAGATACGCAGTATTTT,CASSLGGGGTSTDTQYF
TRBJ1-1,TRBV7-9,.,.,TGTGCCAGCAGCATCGGACAGACAATGAACACTGAAGCTTTCTTT,CASSIGQTMNTEAFF
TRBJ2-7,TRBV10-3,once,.,TGTGCCATCTGTAACAGGGGGGGATACGAGCAGTACTTC,CAICNRGGYEQYF
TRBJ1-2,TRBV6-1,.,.,TGTGCCAGCAGGCTACAACAGGGAGCGAACTATGGCTACACCTTC,CASRLQQGANYGYTF
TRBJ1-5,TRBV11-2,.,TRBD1,TGTGCCAGCAGCTTAGTAGGGGGCGGTCAGCCCCAGCATTTT,CASSLVGGGQPQHF
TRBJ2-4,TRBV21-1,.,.,TGTGCCAGCAGCAATCGGGGGGGGACAGCTATAGCCAAAAACATTCAGTACTTC,CASSNRGGTAIAKNIQYF
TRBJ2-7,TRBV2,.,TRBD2,TGTGCCAGCAGTCTGACTAGCTGGTACGAGCAGTACTTC,CASSLTSWYEQYF
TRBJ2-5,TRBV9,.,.,TGTGCCAGCAGCACCCAACTAGGGACCCAGTACTTC,CASSTQLGTQYF
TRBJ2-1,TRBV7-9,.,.,TGTGCCAGCAGCTTAGCCCGGGATGAGCAGTTCTTC,CASSLARDEQFF
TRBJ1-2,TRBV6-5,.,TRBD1,TGTGCCAGCAGTTCGACAGGGTATGGCTACACCTTC,CASSSTGYGYTF
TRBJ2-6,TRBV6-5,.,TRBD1,TGTGCCAGCAGTTACTCGACAGGGGTCGGGGCCAACGTCCTGACTTTC,CASSYSTGVGANVLTF
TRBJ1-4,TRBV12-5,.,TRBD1,TGTGCTAGTGGTCCCGGACAGGGGGCAAGTCAACTGTTTTTT,CASGPGQGASQLFF
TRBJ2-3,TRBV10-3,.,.,TGTGCCATCAGTGAAACAACAGATACGCAGTATTTT,CAISETTDTQYF
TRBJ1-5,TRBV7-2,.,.,TGTGCCAGCAGCCTCGACTCAAGCTTCAGCCAGCCCCAGCATTTT,CASSLDSSFSQPQHF
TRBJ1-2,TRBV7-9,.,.,TGTGCCAGCAGCTTAGGGGGCCCGGACGACTATGGCTACACCTTC,CASSLGGPDDYGYTF
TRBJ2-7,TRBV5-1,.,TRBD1,TGCGCCAGCAGCTCCCCAGACAGGGGGCATTACGAGCAGTACTTC,CASSSPDRGHYEQYF
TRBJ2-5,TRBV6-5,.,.,TGTGCCAGCAGTCTTGATCGGGAGACCCAGTACTTC,CASSLDRETQYF
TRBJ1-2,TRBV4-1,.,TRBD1,TGCGCCAGCAGCCAAACCCGGGACAGGGGCTACACCTTC,CASSQTRDRGYTF
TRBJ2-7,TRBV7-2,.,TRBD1,TGTGCCAGCAGCCGATCCAGGGGGTCCCACGAGCAGTACTTC,CASSRSRGSHEQYF
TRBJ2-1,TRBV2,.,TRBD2,TGTGCCAGCAGTGACCCTAGCGGGGGCACATACAATGAGCAGTTCTTC,CASSDPSGGTYNEQFF
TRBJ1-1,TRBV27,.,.,TGTGCCACCTCACGGGCGACTAGGGGCACTGAAGCTTTCTTT,CATSRATRGTEAFF
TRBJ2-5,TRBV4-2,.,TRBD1,TGTGCCAGCAGCCAAGGAGGGGGCAGCGGCCAAGAGACCCAGTACTTC,CASSQGGGSGQETQYF